The 13 T cell receptor beta chains presented below share a single source sample, sequenced in a study of T-cell reconstitution after alpha-beta-depleted transplantation in children. TCRbeta library preparation incorporated unique molecular identifiers. TCRdb itself ran the PCR reads through MiXCR, one entry per CDR3 protein. The table lists just under 350,000 distinct CDR3 sequences, around 15% of them singletons. The starting material was PBMCs, mostly from graft donor cells, obtained 360 days after TCRalphabeta/CD19-depleted stem cell transplant. These receptors all come from a male patient between 2 and 10 years old who had a stem cell transplant for acute lymphoblastic leukemia, so the T cells may come from the graft donor.

The J gene is TRBJ1-4, the V gene TRBV29-1; D may be TRBD1 (6 bases). Per the germline V gene, CDR1 is SQVTM and CDR2 is ANQGSEA. Trimming left V 7 bases short and J 7 bases short, with 16 bases between. This CDR3 comprises 13 residues. The CDR3: CSAYREVGEKLFF. The CDR3 DNA follows: TGCAGCGCTTACAGGGAAGTGGGTGAAAAACTGTTTTTT.

The CDR3 bases are TGCGCCAGCAGCCAAGATGATCCTTTAGTGTCTAACTATGGCTACACCTTC. Translating it yields CASSQDDPLVSNYGYTF. V and J are TRBV4-3 and TRBJ1-2; D not resolved. CDR1 and CDR2 from the germline V gene are LGHNA and YSLEER. V gave up 0 bases and J gave up 0 bases, with 14 bases separating them. The CDR3 runs to 17 residues.

This clonotype showed up many times. The V call is TRBV4-3, the J call TRBJ1-6, with D uncertain. Germline values: CDR1 LGHNA, CDR2 YSLEER. V was shortened by 4 bases and J by 3 bases, with 10 bases between the two germline ends. The CDR3 length is 15 residues. The CDR3 DNA reads TGCGCCAGCAGCCCCCAGCGACACTATAATTCACCCCTCCACTTT. Its translation is CASSPQRHYNSPLHF.

The rearrangement uses TRBV12-5 and TRBJ2-3; maybe TRBD1 (6 bases). V gave up 6 bases and J gave up 2 bases, with 12 bases separating them. Germline values: CDR1 LGHNT, CDR2 FRNRAP. This CDR3 is built from 14 residues. CDR3 coding DNA: TGTGCTAGTGGCTCTGGACAGCCCACAGATACGCAGTATTTT. Amino acids: CASGSGQPTDTQYF.

The V call is TRBV18, the J call TRBJ2-7, with 9 positions matching TRBD2. CDR3 length equals 15 residues. Germline CDR1 KGHSH, CDR2 LQKENI. The V and J ends lost 3 bases and 4 bases, in that order; junction bases with no gene match: 7. The CDR3 sequence: CASSPLQTSGYEQYF. CDR3 coding DNA: TGTGCCAGCTCACCCCTTCAGACTAGCGGATACGAGCAGTACTTC.

The chain has TRBV28 and TRBJ2-3; D gene ambiguous. Germline V gene sequence: CDR1 MDHEN, CDR2 SYDVKM. The length of the CDR3 is 13 residues. V dropped 1 base and J dropped 6 bases, with 8 bases sitting between them. Written as DNA, the CDR3 is TGTGCCAGCAGTTTATTGATCCGGGATACGCAGTATTTT. The encoded protein is CASSLLIRDTQYF.

The chain combines TRBV20-1 with TRBJ2-3; D not resolved. The CDR3 loop spans 11 amino acids. V lost 7 bases and J 4 bases, leaving 9 bases between the germline ends. CDR1 is DFQATT and CDR2 is SNEGSKA in the germline V gene (reference sequence). CDR3 nucleotide sequence: TGCAGTGTCCCTGGACCAGATACGCAGTATTTT. Translated, it gives CSVPGPDTQYF.

V usage is TRBV2 and J usage is TRBJ2-2; 9 bases fit TRBD1. CDR3 length: 15 residues. The trim removed 7 bases at V and 6 bases at J, leaving 9 bases unmatched. The germline V gene has CDR1 SNHLY and CDR2 FYNNEI. CDR3 residues: CASKGQGSLAGELFF. CDR3 bases: TGTGCCAGCAAGGGACAGGGATCTCTGGCCGGGGAGCTGTTTTTT.

This clonotype has only a few counts. This rearrangement joins TRBV20-1 to TRBJ2-3, with D possibly being TRBD1 (5 bases). Deletions cut 1 base from V and 2 bases from J, with 13 bases between. Per the germline V gene, CDR1 is DFQATT and CDR2 is SNEGSKA (reference sequence). The CDR3 runs to 15 residues. The CDR3 DNA is TGCAGTGCTAGAGCGCCCCAGGGCTCCACAGATACGCAGTATTTT. It translates to CSARAPQGSTDTQYF.

The chain carries TRBV3-1 and TRBJ1-6, with a tentative D call TRBD1 (5 bases). Germline CDR1 and CDR2: LGHDT and YNNKEL (reference sequence). Trimming left V 8 bases short and J 7 bases short, with 15 bases between. The CDR3 consists of 14 residues. CDR3 nucleotides: TGTGCCAGCTGGGACTCCTACCCCAATTCACCCCTCCACTTT. Translation: CASWDSYPNSPLHF.

The chain employs TRBV6-2 or TRBV6-3 and TRBJ2-2, with TRBD2 matching 10 bases. The CDR3 covers 17 residues. Germline lookup yields CDR1 MNHEY and CDR2 SVGEGT. Trimming cost V 2 bases and J 1 base; bases outside gene matches: 4. This chain's CDR3 is CASSYDGLAVNTGELFF. For the CDR3, the DNA is TGTGCCAGCAGTTACGATGGACTAGCGGTGAACACCGGGGAGCTGTTTTTT.

This clonotype was seen ten or more times. V and J are TRBV12-3 or TRBV12-4 and TRBJ2-1, with TRBD2 matching 10 bases. The junction had 8 bases not matched to a gene; V was cut back by 6 bases and J by 6 bases. CDR3 length: 15 residues. The CDR3 nucleotides are TGTGCCAGCAGCGAGCGGGAGGGAGGAAGCAATGAGCAGTTCTTC. This sequence encodes CASSEREGGSNEQFF.

Many counts were recorded for this clonotype. This chain connects TRBV4-2 to TRBJ2-4; TRBD1 is a possible D gene (6 bases). The CDR3 has 18 amino acids. Trimming removed 6 bases from V and 2 bases from J, with 23 bases in between. Germline CDR1 is LGHNA and CDR2 is YNFKEQ. The CDR3: CASSQGFQQGKTKNIQYF. CDR3 DNA: TGTGCCAGCAGTCAGGGCTTCCAACAGGGAAAAACCAAAAACATTCAGTACTTC.